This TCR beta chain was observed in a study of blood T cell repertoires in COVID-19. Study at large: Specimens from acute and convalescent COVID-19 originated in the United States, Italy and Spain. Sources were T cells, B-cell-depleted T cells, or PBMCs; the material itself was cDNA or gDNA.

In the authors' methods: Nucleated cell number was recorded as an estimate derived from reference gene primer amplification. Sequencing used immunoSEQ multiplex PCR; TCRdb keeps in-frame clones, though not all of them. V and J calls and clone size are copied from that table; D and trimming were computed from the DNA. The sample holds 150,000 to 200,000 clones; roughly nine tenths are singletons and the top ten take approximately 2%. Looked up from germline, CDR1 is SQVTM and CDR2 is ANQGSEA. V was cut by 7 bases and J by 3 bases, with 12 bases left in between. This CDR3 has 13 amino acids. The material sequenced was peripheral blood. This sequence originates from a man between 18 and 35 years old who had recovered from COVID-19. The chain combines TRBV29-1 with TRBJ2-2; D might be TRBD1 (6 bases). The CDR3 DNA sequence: TGCAGCGCCCTAGGGGGAGACACCGGGGAGCTGTTTTTT. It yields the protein CSALGGDTGELFF.